These 29 T cell receptor beta chains came from one sample sequenced in a study of Ad26.COV2.S vaccination and SARS-CoV-2 variants. The method was immunoSEQ multiplex PCR; TCRdb's version includes in-frame clones alone and lacks a portion of them. The sample lists 350,000 to 450,000 clones; 89% were seen once. Treatment noted: 15 to 20 received Ad26.COV2.S at low or high dose, single or two shots; roughly 5 received placebo; per-sample allocation not given. Specimen acquisition occurred on day 63 following the initial vaccine or placebo injection. Source: peripheral blood, taken in a trial of Ad26.COV2.S vaccine versus placebo. All receptors come from a person aged 18-65 years who received the Ad26.COV2.S COVID-19 vaccine or a placebo.

The CDR3 DNA sequence: TGTGCCAGCAGCGCCCCACGGACTAGCGCTAACACCGGGGAGCTGTTTTTT. This codes for CASSAPRTSANTGELFF. The V call is TRBV7-8, the J call TRBJ2-2; TRBD2 agrees at 9 bases. The germline gives CDR1 SGHVS, CDR2 FQNEAQ. The CDR3 has 17 residues. The V and J ends lost 5 bases and 2 bases, in that order; junction bases with no gene match: 9.

The V call is TRBV11-3, the J call TRBJ2-5; 7 positions agree with TRBD1. Per the germline V gene, CDR1 is SGHNT and CDR2 is YENEEA. V dropped 8 bases and J dropped 4; count of bases not matched to a gene: 13. This CDR3 has 15 residues. The CDR3 region is CASSPYGTVAETQYF. CDR3 nucleotides: TGTGCCAGCTCCCCATATGGGACAGTTGCAGAGACCCAGTACTTC.

The CDR3, as DNA: TGTGCCAGCAGCTTAGTCCTCGGGACAGGGGCGTCCAGCACCGGGGAGCTGTTTTTT. It codes for CASSLVLGTGASSTGELFF. V is TRBV11-3 and J is TRBJ2-2, with 10 bases aligning to TRBD1. The CDR3 runs to 19 residues. V lost 1 base to trimming and J lost 4 bases; unmatched junction nucleotides: 12. Germline CDR1 is SGHNT and CDR2 is YENEEA.

The chain has TRBV19 and TRBJ2-3, with D unclear. The CDR3 extends over 13 amino acids. Germline CDR1 and CDR2: LNHDA and SQIVND (reference sequence). V shed 7 bases and J shed 0 bases, with 8 bases lying between them. Here the CDR3 reads CASKFGSTDTQYF. The CDR3, as DNA: TGTGCCAGTAAGTTCGGGAGCACAGATACGCAGTATTTT.

The rearrangement links TRBV28 to TRBJ1-2, with 9 nucleotides matching TRBD1. Germline V lookup: CDR1 MDHEN, CDR2 SYDVKM. This CDR3 region has 15 residues. After removal of 1 base from V and 4 bases from J, the junction contained 4 bases not matched to a gene. Here the CDR3 reads CASSLLGQGAYGYTF. CDR3 coding DNA: TGTGCCAGCAGTTTATTGGGACAGGGCGCCTATGGCTACACCTTC.

The sample holds one count of this clone. The chain has TRBV10-3 and TRBJ1-1, with 10 bases that match TRBD1. V trimming: 10 bases; J trimming: 0 bases; junction bases outside the gene matches: 11. This CDR3 has 16 amino acids. Germline V lookup: CDR1 ENHRY, CDR2 SYGVKD. The CDR3 DNA is TGTGCCACCACTCGACGACAGGGGGCGCTGAACACTGAAGCTTTCTTT. Protein product: CATTRRQGALNTEAFF.

The rearrangement joins TRBV29-1 to TRBJ1-5; D unclear. Looked up from germline, CDR1 is SQVTM and CDR2 is ANQGSEA. The CDR3 is made up of 11 amino acids. Deletions cut 4 bases from V and 11 bases from J, with 12 bases between. CDR3 DNA: TGCAGCGTTGTTTTGCGGGAGTCCCAGCATTTT. Amino acids: CSVVLRESQHF.

The CDR3 sequence is CASSVGPGSYEQYF. DNA for the CDR3: TGTGCCAGCAGCGTAGGTCCGGGTTCCTACGAGCAGTACTTC. The chain carries TRBV9 and TRBJ2-7; the D is unclear. CDR1 and CDR2 from the germline V gene are SGDLS and YYNGEE. CDR3 length equals 14 residues. V dropped 0 bases and J dropped 1 base, with 8 bases sitting between them. Supplemented by reference TRBV9 and TRBJ2-7, the full variable domain reads DSGVTQTPKHLITATGQRVTLRCSPRSGDLSVYWYQQSLDQGLQFLIQYYNGEERAKGNILERFSAQQFPDLHSELNLSSLELGDSALYFCASSVGPGSYEQYFGPGTRLTVT.

The CDR3 DNA follows: TGTGCCTGGAGTGTGGGGACGCCGTATAATTCACCCCTCCACTTT. Translating it yields CAWSVGTPYNSPLHF. The rearrangement joins TRBV30 to TRBJ1-6; tentative D call: TRBD1 (5 bases). V was shortened by 0 bases and J by 4 bases, with 10 bases between the two germline ends. Germline CDR1 reads GTSNPN; CDR2 reads SVGIG (reference sequence). The CDR3 is 15 amino acids.

The genes are TRBV7-2 and TRBJ1-4; weak D call: TRBD1 (5 bases). The CDR3 runs to 15 residues. Germline CDR1 SGHTA, CDR2 FQGNSA. With 1 base removed from V and 3 bases from J, the gap between germline ends came to 9 bases. This CDR3 reads CASSLGGGANEKLFF. The DNA of the CDR3 is TGTGCCAGCAGCTTAGGGGGGGGAGCTAATGAAAAACTGTTTTTT.

The chain couples TRBV6-5 to TRBJ2-7; 7 bases line up with TRBD2. CDR3 size: 15 residues. Germline CDR1 MNHEY, CDR2 SVGAGI. Unmatched junction bases numbered 12, after V lost 6 bases and J lost 4 bases. The chain's CDR3 is CASRITSAAKYEQYF. In DNA form, the CDR3 reads TGTGCCAGCAGAATTACTAGCGCAGCAAAGTACGAGCAGTACTTC.

Only a few counts were recorded for this clone. The chain employs TRBV7-3 and TRBJ2-7, with D tentatively TRBD1 (6 bases). CDR1 and CDR2 (germline): SGHTA, FQGTGA. The CDR3 covers 14 residues. The V gene lost 0 bases and the J gene lost 6 bases, with 12 bases spanning the gap. CDR3 sequence reads: CASSLTGTTIEQYF. In nucleotides, the CDR3 is TGTGCCAGCAGCTTAACGGGGACAACAATCGAGCAGTACTTC.

A note on this clone: The sample holds other DNA sequences that translate to the same CDR3. V and J are TRBV6-5 and TRBJ2-5, with no clear D. Germline-derived CDR1 and CDR2 are MNHEY and SVGAGI. V was trimmed by 0 bases and J by 5 bases, leaving 4 bases between them. This CDR3 region has 12 residues. CDR3 in DNA: TGTGCCAGCAGTTACTCCGGGGAGACCCAGTACTTC. Translated, it gives CASSYSGETQYF.

This clone was seen just once. The chain links TRBV2 to TRBJ2-3, with 10 bases fitting TRBD2. The germline V gene has CDR1 SNHLY and CDR2 FYNNEI. This CDR3 contains 16 residues. The V gene end was trimmed by 5 bases and the J gene end by 3 bases; junction bases not matched to a gene: 8. The CDR3 region has the DNA TGTGCCAGCAGTAGCCCGGGACTAGCGTCGACAGATACGCAGTATTTT. Translation: CASSSPGLASTDTQYF.

V and J are TRBV5-1 and TRBJ2-5; D is unclear. The CDR3 consists of 11 residues. V was shortened by 7 bases and J by 3 bases, with 7 bases between the two germline ends. CDR1 and CDR2 from the germline V gene are SGHRS and YFSETQ. This chain's CDR3 is CASGSEETQYF. DNA of the CDR3: TGCGCCAGCGGGTCAGAAGAGACCCAGTACTTC.

This chain links TRBV11-3 with TRBJ2-2; D uncertain. The CDR3 has 13 residues. Trimming removed 2 bases at V and 1 base at J, with 2 bases between. Germline V gives CDR1 SGHNT, CDR2 YENEEA. CDR3 in amino acids: CASSLLNTGELFF. The CDR3 DNA reads TGTGCCAGCAGCTTATTGAACACCGGGGAGCTGTTTTTT.

The chain recombines TRBV24-1 with TRBJ2-7; 7 bases agree with TRBD1. This CDR3 has 13 residues. The germline CDR1 and CDR2 sequences are KGHDR and SFDVKD. Losses at the gene ends were 3 bases for V and 3 bases for J; bases not matched to a gene: 1. The CDR3 sequence is CATSDRDSYEQYF. As DNA, the CDR3 is TGTGCCACCAGTGATCGGGACAGCTACGAGCAGTACTTC.

The V call is TRBV6-2 or TRBV6-3, the J call TRBJ2-1; 14 bases are shared with TRBD2. Trimming cost V 4 bases and J 9 bases; bases outside gene matches: 5. This CDR3 has 15 amino acids. CDR1 and CDR2 (germline): MNHEY, SVGEGT. CDR3 in amino acids: CASSWGLAGVIEQFF. CDR3 nucleotides: TGTGCCAGCAGTTGGGGACTAGCGGGAGTGATTGAGCAGTTCTTC.

Regarding this clone: The junction shows a germline mismatch at one end, possibly a read error. This rearrangement joins TRBV4-1 to TRBJ1-1, with D uncertain. This CDR3 has 13 amino acids. In germline, CDR1 is MGHRA, CDR2 YSYEKL. The CDR3 DNA follows: TGCGCCAGCAGCAAAGAGGATAGGACTGAAGCTTTCTTT. Amino acid sequence: CASSKEDRTEAFF.

The chain has TRBV19 and TRBJ2-3; 13 bases are shared with TRBD2. V lost 10 bases to trimming and J lost 3 bases; unmatched junction nucleotides: 16. There are 18 residues in the CDR3. The germline CDR1 and CDR2 sequences are LNHDA and SQIVND (reference sequence). CDR3 DNA: TGTGCCACTGGGGAGGGGACTAGCGGGACCGTCGAGACAGATACGCAGTATTTT. Translated, it gives CATGEGTSGTVETDTQYF.

V and J are TRBV23-1 and TRBJ2-2; 8 positions match TRBD1. TRBV23-1 is assigned to the ORF class and has an uncertain function. The CDR3 covers 15 residues. Trimming took 10 bases from V and 1 from J; bases not matched to a gene: 8. This CDR3 is CATTRQGQNTGELFF. CDR3 sequence (DNA): TGCGCCACTACAAGACAGGGGCAGAACACCGGGGAGCTGTTTTTT.

The gene calls are TRBV28 and TRBJ2-5; 7 nucleotides agree with TRBD1. V lost 6 bases, J lost 2 bases, and 9 bases stayed unmatched. The CDR3 has 15 amino acids. Germline V gene sequence: CDR1 MDHEN, CDR2 SYDVKM. DNA for the CDR3: TGTGCCAGCAGCCTGGTGGGGACAGTACAAGAGACCCAGTACTTC. Translated: CASSLVGTVQETQYF.

This rearrangement joins TRBV6-6 to TRBJ1-1; TRBD1 might be the D (6 bases). The CDR3 runs to 14 residues. CDR1 and CDR2 from the germline V gene are MNHNY and SVGAGI (reference sequence). Trimming pared 6 bases from V and 2 bases from J, leaving 13 bases between. For the CDR3, the DNA is TGTGCCAGCAGCCTTGGGACATTTAACACTGAAGCTTTCTTT. Translated, it gives CASSLGTFNTEAFF.

The rearrangement links TRBV6-6 to TRBJ2-5; D not resolved. The CDR3 has 13 amino acids. The germline V and J ends were trimmed by 7 bases and 1 base, with 10 bases remaining between them. Per the germline V gene, CDR1 is MNHNY and CDR2 is SVGAGI (reference sequence). This chain's CDR3 is CASMSTPQETQYF. The DNA for the CDR3 is TGTGCCAGCATGTCTACTCCCCAAGAGACCCAGTACTTC.

V gene TRBV13 combines with J gene TRBJ2-7, with 13 positions matching TRBD2. After removal of 5 bases from V and 6 bases from J, the junction contained 7 bases not matched to a gene. The CDR3 runs to 15 residues. Germline CDR1 reads PRHDT; CDR2 reads FYEKMQ (reference sequence). The CDR3, as DNA: TGTGCCAGCAGCACCCCGGGACTAGCGGGATCCGAGCAGTACTTC. Translated: CASSTPGLAGSEQYF.

In this sample, this clone turned up once. CDR3: CASSTQGTNQPQHF. The CDR3 nucleotides read TGTGCCAGTAGTACACAGGGGACTAATCAGCCCCAGCATTTT. The chain is built from TRBV19 and TRBJ1-5; 7 bases map to TRBD1. The length of the CDR3 is 14 residues. Germline V gene sequence: CDR1 LNHDA, CDR2 SQIVND (reference sequence). The junction had 4 bases not matched to a gene; V was cut back by 4 bases and J by 4 bases.

In this sample, this clone turned up once. The chain employs TRBV6-5 and TRBJ2-7; TRBD2 is a possible D gene (5 bases). Per the germline V gene, CDR1 is MNHEY and CDR2 is SVGAGI. V was pared by 2 bases and J by 3 bases, with 14 bases between. This CDR3 comprises 15 residues. The CDR3 sequence: CASSYEDGVYYEQYF. In nucleotides, the CDR3 is TGTGCCAGCAGTTACGAGGACGGGGTATACTACGAGCAGTACTTC.

The gene calls are TRBV11-3 and TRBJ1-6; D gene unclear. V lost 5 bases and J lost 8, with 16 bases in between. CDR1 and CDR2 (germline): SGHNT, YENEEA. The CDR3 runs to 15 residues. The DNA for the CDR3 is TGTGCCAGCAGCCAACCCCCCTCGTCGCATTCACCCCTCCACTTT. Encoded protein: CASSQPPSSHSPLHF.

V and J are TRBV7-9 and TRBJ2-5; D is perhaps TRBD1 or TRBD2 (5 bases each). Trimming took 5 bases from V and 4 from J, leaving 14 bases between them. Germline lookup yields CDR1 SEHNR and CDR2 FQNEAQ (reference sequence). The CDR3 has 14 amino acids. CDR3 nucleotide sequence: TGTGCCAGCAGCCCTCAGGGAGTTGGAGAGACCCAGTACTTC. Its translation is CASSPQGVGETQYF.